This TCR beta chain was observed in a study of T cell responses to AZD1222 COVID-19 vaccine. The study, taken as a whole, reports: Close to half of spike-specific TCRs reportedly recognize unmutated variant regions.

Sequencing was performed with immunoSEQ multiplex PCR; in TCRdb, only in-frame clones are kept and a portion is missing. Of some 84,000 clones in the sample, approximately 88% are singletons; the top ten hold roughly 15%. Germline values: CDR1 LNHDA, CDR2 SQIVND (reference sequence). Deletions cut 3 bases from V and 1 base from J, with 6 bases between. This CDR3 region has 13 residues. In the case of this clone: Its antigen is currently unknown.

The source is an adult in good health. The input for sequencing was peripheral blood, taken on day 0 of AZD1222 vaccination. The chain links TRBV19 to TRBJ1-1; D not certain. CDR3 amino acids: CASSIWENTEAFF. CDR3 sequence (DNA): TGTGCCAGTAGTATTTGGGAGAACACTGAAGCTTTCTTT.